This TCR beta chain was obtained from a study of circulating CD8 cells and anti-PD-1 response in melanoma. From live CD3+CD8+TCRalphabeta+ cells, four PD-1 and/or TIGIT subsets were sorted. The germline gives CDR1 MNHEY, CDR2 SMNVEV (reference sequence). V lost 5 bases, J lost 4 bases, and 4 bases stayed unmatched. This CDR3 is built from 13 residues. By proportion, this clonotype is medium-sized. TCR libraries were prepared from around 15 ng of total RNA with the QIAseq Immune Repertoire TCR panel. Via MiXCR, TCRdb re-called the reads, giving one row per CDR3 protein. Of 1,000 or so distinct CDR3 sequences in the sample, roughly 8.2% were seen once.

The input for sequencing was CD8+ T cells from PBMCs, taken at baseline or after one month of anti-PD-1 therapy (not recorded which). The receptor was isolated from a human donor with melanoma. This chain joins TRBV27 and TRBJ1-2, with 7 bases fitting TRBD1. For the CDR3, the DNA is TGTGCCAGCAGTCCGGGACAGAGCTATGGCTACACCTTC. Residues: CASSPGQSYGYTF.